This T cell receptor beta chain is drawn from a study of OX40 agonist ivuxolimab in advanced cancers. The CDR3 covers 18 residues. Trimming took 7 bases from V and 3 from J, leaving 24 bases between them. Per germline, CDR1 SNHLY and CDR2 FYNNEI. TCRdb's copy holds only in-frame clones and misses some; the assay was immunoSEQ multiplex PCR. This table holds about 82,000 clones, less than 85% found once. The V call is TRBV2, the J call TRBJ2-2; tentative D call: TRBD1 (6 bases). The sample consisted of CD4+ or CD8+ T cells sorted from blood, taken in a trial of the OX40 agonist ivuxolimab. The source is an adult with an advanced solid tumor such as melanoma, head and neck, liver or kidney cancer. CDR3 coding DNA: TGTGCCAGCACCCTTGGTAGAACAGGGTATAGGGACACCGGGGAGCTGTTTTTT. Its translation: CASTLGRTGYRDTGELFF.